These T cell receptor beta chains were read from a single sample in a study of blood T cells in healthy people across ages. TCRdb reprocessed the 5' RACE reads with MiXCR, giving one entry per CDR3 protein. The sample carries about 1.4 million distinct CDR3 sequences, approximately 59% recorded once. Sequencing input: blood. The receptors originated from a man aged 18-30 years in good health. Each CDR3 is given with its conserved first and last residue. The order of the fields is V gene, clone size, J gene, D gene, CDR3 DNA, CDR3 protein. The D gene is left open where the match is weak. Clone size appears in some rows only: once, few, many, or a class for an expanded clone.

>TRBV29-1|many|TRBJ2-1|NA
TGCAGCGCGTCCCGAAGCGCTTCCCCCTACAATGAGCAGTTCTTC
CSASRSASPYNEQFF
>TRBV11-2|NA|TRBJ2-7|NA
TGTGCCAGCGCACTAGCTAGCGCCGGCTCCTACGAGCAGTACTTC
CASALASAGSYEQYF
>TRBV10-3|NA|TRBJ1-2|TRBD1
TGTGCCATCAGTGTGAGGGACAGGGGGCTCTATGGCTACACCTTC
CAISVRDRGLYGYTF
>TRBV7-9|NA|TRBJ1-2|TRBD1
TGTGCCAGCAGCTTAAGGGGGCGTGAAGTTGCTGGCTACACCTTC
CASSLRGREVAGYTF
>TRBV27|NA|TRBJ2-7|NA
TGTGCCAGCAGCCATTGGACAGACGGAGGCGAGCAGTACTTC
CASSHWTDGGEQYF
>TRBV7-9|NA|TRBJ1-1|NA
TGTGCCAGCAGTTTGACACCCAGCGGGGCGCCTGAAGCTTTCTTT
CASSLTPSGAPEAFF
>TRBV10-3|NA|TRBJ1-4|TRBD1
TGTGCCATCAGTGAGTGGGGACAGAGTGAAAAACTGTTTTTT
CAISEWGQSEKLFF
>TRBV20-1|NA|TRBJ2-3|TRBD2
TGCAGTGCCCCGGGACTAGCGGAACCAGATACGCAGTATTTT
CSAPGLAEPDTQYF
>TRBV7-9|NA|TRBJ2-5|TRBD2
TGTGCCAGCAGCACGCGACTAGCGGGGTACCAAGAGACCCAGTACTTC
CASSTRLAGYQETQYF
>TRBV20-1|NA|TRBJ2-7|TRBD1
TGCAGTGCGAGAGAGCTCACAGGGGGCAGGATCTACGAGCAGTACTTC
CSARELTGGRIYEQYF
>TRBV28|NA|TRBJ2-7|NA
TGTGCCAGCAGTTTTGGGCGACACGAGCAGTACTTC
CASSFGRHEQYF
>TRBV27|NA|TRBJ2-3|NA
TGTGCCAGCAGTTTCATCCCCGTGGCAGATACGCAGTATTTT
CASSFIPVADTQYF
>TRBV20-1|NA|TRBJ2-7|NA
TGCAGTGCTAGGGTGAGGGAGCGCTACGAGCAGTACTTC
CSARVRERYEQYF
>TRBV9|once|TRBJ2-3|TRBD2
TGTGCCAGCAGCGTCCCTAGCGGGAGAACAGATACGCAGTATTTT
CASSVPSGRTDTQYF
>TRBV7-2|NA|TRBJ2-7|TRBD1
TGTGCCAGCAGCTTGCAAGGGGCAGGGGGCGGCGAGCAGTACTTC
CASSLQGAGGGEQYF
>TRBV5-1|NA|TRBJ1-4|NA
TGCGCCAGTAGCCCCGGTGGGGGGTCGTTCGAAAAACTGTTTTTT
CASSPGGGSFEKLFF
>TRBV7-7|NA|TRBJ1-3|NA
TGTGCTAGCAGCCCCGCGGGTCGGAACACCATATATTTT
CASSPAGRNTIYF
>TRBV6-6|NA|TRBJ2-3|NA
TGTGCCAGCACTCTACAGGAGAGCACAGATACGCAGTATTTT
CASTLQESTDTQYF
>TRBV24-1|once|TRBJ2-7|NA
TGTGCCACCAGTGATTCAGGGTTGAGTGACGAGCAGTACTTC
CATSDSGLSDEQYF
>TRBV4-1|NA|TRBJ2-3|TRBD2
TGCGCCAGCAGCCAGGAGCGGGAGGCGGCCTTCACCTCTAGCACAGATACGCAGTATTTT
CASSQEREAAFTSSTDTQYF
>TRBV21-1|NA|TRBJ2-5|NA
TGTGCCAGCAGCAAAGACCGGGTCATCCGCAAGTACCAAGAGACCCAGTACTTC
CASSKDRVIRKYQETQYF
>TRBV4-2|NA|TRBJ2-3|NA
TGTGCCAGCAGCCCGCCGGGACAACAAGATACGCAGTATTTT
CASSPPGQQDTQYF
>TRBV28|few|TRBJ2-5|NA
TGTGCCAGCAGTTTTAACCGTGAAGAGACCCAGTACTTC
CASSFNREETQYF
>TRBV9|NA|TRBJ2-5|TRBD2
TGTGCCAGCAGCGTCAAAGCGGGGGGGGTCCAAGAGACCCAGTACTTC
CASSVKAGGVQETQYF
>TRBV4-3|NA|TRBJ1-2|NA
TGCGCCAGCAGCCCCTTGGACGGAACTAACTATGGCTACACCTTC
CASSPLDGTNYGYTF
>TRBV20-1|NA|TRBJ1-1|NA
TGCAGTGCTCTCCAGAACACTGAAGCTTTCTTT
CSALQNTEAFF
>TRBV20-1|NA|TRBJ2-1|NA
TGCAGTTATTTAGCGGCCTCCTACAATGAGCAGTTCTTC
CSYLAASYNEQFF
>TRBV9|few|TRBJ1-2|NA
TGTGCCAGCAGCGTAGATGTCAGGAATTCACGTGGCTACACCTTC
CASSVDVRNSRGYTF
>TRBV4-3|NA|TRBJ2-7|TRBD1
TGCGCCAGCAGCCAAGATCATCCGACAGGGGGCTACGAGCAGTACTTC
CASSQDHPTGGYEQYF
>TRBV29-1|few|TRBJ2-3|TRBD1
TGCAGCGTTGCTGGACAGGGATGGCCCTCTGCGGCAGATACGCAGTATTTT
CSVAGQGWPSAADTQYF
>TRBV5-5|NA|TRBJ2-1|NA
TGTGCCAGCAGCTTGGAAGCAAGGAATGAGCAGTTCTTC
CASSLEARNEQFF
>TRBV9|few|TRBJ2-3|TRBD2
TGTGCCAGCAGCGTTTCACTAGCGCTGACAGATACGCAGTATTTT
CASSVSLALTDTQYF
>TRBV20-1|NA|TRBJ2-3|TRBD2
TGCAGTGCTAGTCTAGCGGGGGGGGCGGATACGCAGTATTTT
CSASLAGGADTQYF
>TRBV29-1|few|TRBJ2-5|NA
TGCAGCGTCGCTAAGGAGACGACCCAGTACTTC
CSVAKETTQYF
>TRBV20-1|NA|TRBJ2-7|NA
TGCAGTGCCGTCCGAGGGGAGTCCTACGAGCAGTACTTC
CSAVRGESYEQYF
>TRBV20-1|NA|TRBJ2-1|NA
TGCAGTGCTGGACCCCCTCTAGCTGGCTACAATGAGCAGTTCTTC
CSAGPPLAGYNEQFF
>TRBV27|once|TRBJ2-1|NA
TGTGCCAGCAGGTTACAAACTCGATTGTACAATGAGCAGTTCTTC
CASRLQTRLYNEQFF
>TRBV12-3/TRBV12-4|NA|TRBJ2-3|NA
TGTGCCAGCAGACAGCAAACGACAGATACGCAGTATTTT
CASRQQTTDTQYF
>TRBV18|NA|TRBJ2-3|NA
TGTGCCAGCTCACCAGCGGTGGGAACAGATACGCAGTATTTT
CASSPAVGTDTQYF
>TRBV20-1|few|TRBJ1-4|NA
TGCAGTGCTAGAGACATCGGCGGGGGGACCTCTTCTGAAAAACTGTTTTTT
CSARDIGGGTSSEKLFF
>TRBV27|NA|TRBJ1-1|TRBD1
TGTGCCAGCAGTCGGTCCATAGACAGGGTTGGATACATGAACACTGAAGCTTTCTTT
CASSRSIDRVGYMNTEAFF
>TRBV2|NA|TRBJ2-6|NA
TGTGCCAGCACTGGAGTCTCTGGGGCCAACGTCCTGACTTTC
CASTGVSGANVLTF
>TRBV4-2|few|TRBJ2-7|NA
TGTGCCAGCAGCCAAGATATCAGAGAGCAGTACTTC
CASSQDIREQYF
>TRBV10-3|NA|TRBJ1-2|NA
TGTGCCATCGGAACAGGGTCCTATGGCTACACCTTC
CAIGTGSYGYTF
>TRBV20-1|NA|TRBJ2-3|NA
TGCAGTGCTAGTCTCACCGGGAGTGGGACAGATACGCAGTATTTT
CSASLTGSGTDTQYF
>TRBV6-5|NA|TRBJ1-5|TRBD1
TGTGCCAGCAGCCTAGCCCCGACAGGGAACCAGCCCCAGCATTTT
CASSLAPTGNQPQHF
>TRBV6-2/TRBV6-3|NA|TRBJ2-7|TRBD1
TGTGCCGGTAAATCAGCAGGACAGGGTGTCGACGAGCAGTACTTC
CAGKSAGQGVDEQYF